This T cell receptor (beta chain) was found in a study of Graves' ophthalmopathy and Graves' hyperthyroidism. Amplification of the TCR beta CDR3 regions used RNA transcripts (as template). HTBI-primed first-round RT-PCR preceded second-round multiplex PCR. TCRdb recomputed calls from the multiplex PCR reads with MiXCR, one row per CDR3 protein. The table shows about 740,000 distinct CDR3 sequences, with roughly 40% occurring only once. Study outcomes and limitations: Using a 13-signature model, the authors split ophthalmopathy from stable hyperthyroidism, with under 90% sensitivity and 80% to 84% specificity.

Orbital computed tomography, together with clinical symptoms, serum thyroxine, TRAb and thyroid ultrasound, was used for diagnosis. CDR1 is LGHNA and CDR2 is YNFKEQ in the germline V gene. The CDR3 consists of 15 residues. V was cut by 0 bases and J by 9 bases, with 12 bases left in between. Of note for this clonotype: Antigen specificity is unknown.

This chain links TRBV4-2 with TRBJ1-6, with D perhaps matching TRBD1 (6 bases). Sequenced material: peripheral blood. The TCR originated in an adult man with Graves' ophthalmopathy. The DNA for the CDR3 is TGTGCCAGCAGCCAAGATTGGGGGGCTGGTTCACCCCTCCACTTT. Protein sequence: CASSQDWGAGSPLHF.